This TCR beta chain was found in a study of shared clonotypes between healthy human individuals. The CDR3 is 16 amino acids. V shed 2 bases and J 6 bases; nucleotides not matched to a gene: 11. CDR1 is SGHRS, CDR2 YFSETQ, per germline. This clone is a singleton in its sample. Generated by immunoSEQ multiplex PCR, the TCRdb table keeps only in-frame clones and is missing some. This table has some 1.5 million clones, around 97% appearing once. The V call is TRBV5-1, the J call TRBJ2-1; the match to TRBD1 covers 7 bases. The clonotype originates from a young man in good health. The specimen was naive CD4+ T cells sorted from blood. Subset noted: CD45RA+ positively selected. The CDR3 DNA follows: TGCGCCAGCAGCTTCCGTTGGACAGGAGGTTTCAATGAGCAGTTCTTC. It is translated as CASSFRWTGGFNEQFF. The full variable domain, its missing parts supplied by reference TRBV5-1 and TRBJ2-1, is KAGVTQTPRYLIKTRGQQVTLSCSPISGHRSVSWYQQTPGQGLQFLFEYFSETQRNKGNFPGRFSGRQFSNSRSEMNVSTLELGDSALYLCASSFRWTGGFNEQFFGPGTRLTVL.